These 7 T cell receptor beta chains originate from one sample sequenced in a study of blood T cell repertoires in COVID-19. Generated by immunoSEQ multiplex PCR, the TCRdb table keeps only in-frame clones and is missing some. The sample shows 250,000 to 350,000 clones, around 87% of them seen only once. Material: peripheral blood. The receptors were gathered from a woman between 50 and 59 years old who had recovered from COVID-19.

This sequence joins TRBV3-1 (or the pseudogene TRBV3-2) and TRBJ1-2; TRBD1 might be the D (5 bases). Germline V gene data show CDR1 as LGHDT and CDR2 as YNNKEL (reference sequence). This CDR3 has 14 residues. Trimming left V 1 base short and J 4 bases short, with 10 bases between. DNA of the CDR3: TGTGCCAGCAGCCAAGGACAGTGGGGCTATGGCTACACCTTC. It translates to CASSQGQWGYGYTF.

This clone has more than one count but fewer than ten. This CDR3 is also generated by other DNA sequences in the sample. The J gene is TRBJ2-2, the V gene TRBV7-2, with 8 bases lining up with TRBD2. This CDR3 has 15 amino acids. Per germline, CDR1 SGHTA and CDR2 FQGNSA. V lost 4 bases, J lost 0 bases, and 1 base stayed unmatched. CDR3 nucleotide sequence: TGTGCCAGCAGCTCGGGACTAGCGAACACCGGGGAGCTGTTTTTT. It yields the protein CASSSGLANTGELFF. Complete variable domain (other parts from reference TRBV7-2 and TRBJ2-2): GAGVSQSPSNKVTEKGKDVELRCDPISGHTALYWYRQSLGQGLEFLIYFQGNSAPDKSGLPSDRFSAERTGGSVSTLTIQRTQQEDSAVYLCASSSGLANTGELFFGEGSRLTVL.

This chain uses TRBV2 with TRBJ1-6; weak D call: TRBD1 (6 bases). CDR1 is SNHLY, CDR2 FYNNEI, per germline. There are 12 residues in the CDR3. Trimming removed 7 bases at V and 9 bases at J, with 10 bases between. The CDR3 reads CASNQGISPLHF. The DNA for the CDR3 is TGTGCCAGCAACCAGGGGATTTCACCCCTCCACTTT.

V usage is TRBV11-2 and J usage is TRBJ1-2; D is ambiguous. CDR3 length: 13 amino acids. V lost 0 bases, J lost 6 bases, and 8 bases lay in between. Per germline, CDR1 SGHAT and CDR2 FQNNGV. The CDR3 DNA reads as TGTGCCAGCAGCTTAGATCTTCCTAATGGCTACACCTTC. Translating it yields CASSLDLPNGYTF.

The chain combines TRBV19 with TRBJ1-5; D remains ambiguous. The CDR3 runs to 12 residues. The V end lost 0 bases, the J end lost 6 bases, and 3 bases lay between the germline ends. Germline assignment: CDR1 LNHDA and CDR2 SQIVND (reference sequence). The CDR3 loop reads CASSIDLQPQHF. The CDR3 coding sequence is TGTGCCAGTAGTATAGATCTTCAGCCCCAGCATTTT.

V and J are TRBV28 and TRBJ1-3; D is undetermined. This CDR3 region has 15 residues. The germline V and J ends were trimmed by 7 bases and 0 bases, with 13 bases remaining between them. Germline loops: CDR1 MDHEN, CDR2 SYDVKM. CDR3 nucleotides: TGTGCCAGCACCCTGGGAGGATACTCTGGAAACACCATATATTTT. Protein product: CASTLGGYSGNTIYF.

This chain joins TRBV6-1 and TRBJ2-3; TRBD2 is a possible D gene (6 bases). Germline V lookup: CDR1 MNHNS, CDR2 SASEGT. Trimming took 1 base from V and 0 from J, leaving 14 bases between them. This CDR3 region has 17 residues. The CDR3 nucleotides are TGTGCCAGCAGTGAAGGGGTTGTAGGGACTAGCACAGATACGCAGTATTTT. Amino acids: CASSEGVVGTSTDTQYF.